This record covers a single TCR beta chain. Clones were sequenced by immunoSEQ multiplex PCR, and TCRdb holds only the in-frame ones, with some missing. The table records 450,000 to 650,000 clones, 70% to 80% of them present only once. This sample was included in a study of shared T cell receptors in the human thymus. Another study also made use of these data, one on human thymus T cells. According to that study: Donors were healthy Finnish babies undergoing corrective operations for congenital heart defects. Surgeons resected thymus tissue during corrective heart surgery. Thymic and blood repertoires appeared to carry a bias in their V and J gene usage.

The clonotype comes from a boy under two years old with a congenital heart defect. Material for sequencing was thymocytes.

The CDR3 reads CASSGTADRSSYNEQFF. The CDR3 coding sequence is TGTGCCAGCAGCGGGACAGCGGATCGGAGCTCCTACAATGAGCAGTTCTTC. The chain couples TRBV6-4 to TRBJ2-1; 7 nucleotides line up with TRBD1. CDR3 length: 17 amino acids. The V and J ends lost 6 bases and 0 bases, in that order; junction bases with no gene match: 11. Germline V CDR1 and CDR2: MRHNA, SNTAGT.